A selection of T cell receptor beta chains follows, all from one sample in a study of cytomegalovirus exposure and HLA in healthy donors. Only in-frame clones appear in the TCRdb table, and some are missing; sequencing was by immunoSEQ multiplex PCR. The sample yields 85,000 to 100,000 clones, around 74% seen once. The sequenced material came from PBMCs. These receptors all come from a man in his forties in good health and CMV-seropositive. The CDR3 runs from the conserved cysteine through the conserved F or W. The order of the fields is V gene, CDR3 length, CDR3 protein.

TRBV28 15 CASSLEAFSSYEQYF
TRBV5-1 13 CASSKGQADTQYF
TRBV10-1 14 CASSSSGGHYEQYF
TRBV4-1 15 CASSQEGQNNQPQHF
TRBV5-1 15 CASSWGQGARSEAFF
TRBV5-1 13 CASSLKGGETQYF
TRBV7-6 13 CASSLQENTEAFF
TRBV9 14 CASSLTNAGGTQYF
TRBV4-2 16 CASSHLETGRTREDTF
TRBV11-3 14 CASSSTGGKNIQYF
TRBV19 15 CATFYPTGGVDGYTF
TRBV12-5 16 CASVSSLGGTVDTQYF
TRBV12-5 12 CASGAGFNEQFF
TRBV7-9 14 CASSRLRAGETQYF
TRBV2 16 CASKRSGTPDSYEQYF
TRBV7-9 16 CASSSSGGRGYNEQFF
TRBV5-1 14 CASRPGGEQETQYF
TRBV18 14 CASSPARAGNTIYF
TRBV6-5 13 CASSESQARPQHF
TRBV27 13 CASSGGALETQYF
TRBV4-3 17 CASSQEGLAGGSWEQFF
TRBV18 13 CASSLDQGDIQYF
TRBV11-2 14 CASSLEPSGDTQYF
TRBV29-1 14 CSAVYGGTGGSAFF
TRBV11-3 13 CASSLNRDTEAFF
TRBV6-1 16 CASSENPGLAGRTTFF
TRBV5-1 17 CASSSPREGLSAATQYF
TRBV27 15 CASSPIGLAGNEQYF
TRBV7-2 19 CASSRIPVGLAASTDTQYF
TRBV7-8 14 CASSLSTSNNEQFF
TRBV18 17 CASSPSWTSGSPYEQYF
TRBV2 15 CASSERGSLAAGYTF
TRBV5-1 16 CASSSSTSGSGDTQYF
TRBV7-2 13 CASSLVGNQPQHF
TRBV7-9 17 CASSLNGVPLGGETQYF
TRBV7-9 17 CASSLSRLAGLTDTQYF
TRBV7-6 12 CASSFRGGEQYF
TRBV14 17 CASSQGTSGDYSYEQYF
TRBV5-1 15 CASRDAGGSYNEQFF